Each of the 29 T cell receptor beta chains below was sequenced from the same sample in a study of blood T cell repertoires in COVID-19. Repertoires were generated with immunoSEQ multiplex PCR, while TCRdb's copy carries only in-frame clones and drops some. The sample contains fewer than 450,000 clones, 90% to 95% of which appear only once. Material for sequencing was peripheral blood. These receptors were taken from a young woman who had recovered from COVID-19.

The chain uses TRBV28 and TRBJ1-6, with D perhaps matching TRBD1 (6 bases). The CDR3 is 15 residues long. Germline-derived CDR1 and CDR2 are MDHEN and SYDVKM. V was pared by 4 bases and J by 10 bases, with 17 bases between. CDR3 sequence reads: CASSSPQQGRSPLHF. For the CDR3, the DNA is TGTGCCAGCAGTTCCCCACAACAGGGACGATCACCCCTCCACTTT.

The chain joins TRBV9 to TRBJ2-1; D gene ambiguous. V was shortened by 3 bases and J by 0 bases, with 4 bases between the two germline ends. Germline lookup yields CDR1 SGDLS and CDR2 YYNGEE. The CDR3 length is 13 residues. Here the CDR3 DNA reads TGTGCCAGCAGCGCTACCTCCTACAATGAGCAGTTCTTC. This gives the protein CASSATSYNEQFF.

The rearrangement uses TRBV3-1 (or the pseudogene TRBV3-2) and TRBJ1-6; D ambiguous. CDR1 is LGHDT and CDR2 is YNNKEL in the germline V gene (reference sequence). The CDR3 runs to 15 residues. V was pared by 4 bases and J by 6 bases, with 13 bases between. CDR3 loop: CASSPPGFVNSPLHF. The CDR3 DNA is TGTGCCAGCAGCCCCCCCGGGTTTGTTAATTCACCCCTCCACTTT.

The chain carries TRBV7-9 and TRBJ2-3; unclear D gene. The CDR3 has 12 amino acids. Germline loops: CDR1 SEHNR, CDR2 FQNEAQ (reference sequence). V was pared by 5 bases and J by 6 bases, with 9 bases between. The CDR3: CASSRVLDTQYF. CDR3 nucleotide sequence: TGTGCCAGCAGCCGAGTGCTGGATACGCAGTATTTT.

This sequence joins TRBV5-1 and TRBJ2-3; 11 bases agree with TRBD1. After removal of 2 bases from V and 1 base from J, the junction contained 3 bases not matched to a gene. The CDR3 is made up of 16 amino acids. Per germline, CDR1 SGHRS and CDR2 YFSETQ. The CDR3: CASSFRTGGRTDTQYF. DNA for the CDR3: TGCGCCAGCAGCTTTAGGACAGGGGGCCGCACAGATACGCAGTATTTT. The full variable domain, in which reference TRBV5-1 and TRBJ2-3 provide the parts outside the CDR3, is KAGVTQTPRYLIKTRGQQVTLSCSPISGHRSVSWYQQTPGQGLQFLFEYFSETQRNKGNFPGRFSGRQFSNSRSEMNVSTLELGDSALYLCASSFRTGGRTDTQYFGPGTRLTVL.

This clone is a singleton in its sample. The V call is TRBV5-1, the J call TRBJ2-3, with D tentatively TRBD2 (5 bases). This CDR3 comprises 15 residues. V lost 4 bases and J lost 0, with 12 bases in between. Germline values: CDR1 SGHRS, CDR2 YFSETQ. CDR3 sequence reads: CASSRIAPSTDTQYF. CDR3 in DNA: TGCGCCAGCAGCCGAATAGCGCCTAGCACAGATACGCAGTATTTT.

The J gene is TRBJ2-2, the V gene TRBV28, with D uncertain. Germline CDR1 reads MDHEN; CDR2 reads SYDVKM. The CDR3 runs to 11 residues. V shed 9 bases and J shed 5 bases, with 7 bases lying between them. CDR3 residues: CASGVTGELFF. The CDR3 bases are TGTGCCAGTGGAGTGACCGGGGAGCTGTTTTTT.

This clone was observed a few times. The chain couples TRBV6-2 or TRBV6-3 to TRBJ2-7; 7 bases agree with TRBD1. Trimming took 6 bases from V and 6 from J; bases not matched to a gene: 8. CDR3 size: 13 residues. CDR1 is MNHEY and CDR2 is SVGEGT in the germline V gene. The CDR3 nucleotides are TGTGCCAGCAGCAACAGGGGAAGTATCGAGCAGTACGTC. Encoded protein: CASSNRGSIEQYV.

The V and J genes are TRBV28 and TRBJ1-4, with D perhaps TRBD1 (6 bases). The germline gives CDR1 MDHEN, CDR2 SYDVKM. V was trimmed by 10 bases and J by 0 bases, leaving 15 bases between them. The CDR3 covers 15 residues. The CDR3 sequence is CAITDRDTTNEKLFF. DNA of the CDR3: TGTGCCATTACGGACAGAGACACAACTAATGAAAAACTGTTTTTT.

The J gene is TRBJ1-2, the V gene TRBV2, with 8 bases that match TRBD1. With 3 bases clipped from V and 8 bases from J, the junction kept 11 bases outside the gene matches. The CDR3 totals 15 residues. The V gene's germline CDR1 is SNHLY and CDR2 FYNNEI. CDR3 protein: CASSDRTGSAAGYTF. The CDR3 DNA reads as TGTGCCAGCAGTGACCGGACAGGGTCGGCGGCAGGCTACACCTTC. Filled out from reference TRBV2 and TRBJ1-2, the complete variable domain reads EPEVTQTPSHQVTQMGQEVILRCVPISNHLYFYWYRQILGQKVEFLVSFYNNEISEKSEIFDDQFSVERPDGSNFTLKIRSTKLEDSAMYFCASSDRTGSAAGYTFGSGTRLTVV.

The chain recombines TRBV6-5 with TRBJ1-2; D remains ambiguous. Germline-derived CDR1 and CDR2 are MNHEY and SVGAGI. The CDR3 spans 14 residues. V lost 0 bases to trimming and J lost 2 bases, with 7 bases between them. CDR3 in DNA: TGTGCCAGCAGTTACTCGTTGGCCAACTATGGCTACACCTTC. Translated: CASSYSLANYGYTF.

In DNA form, the CDR3 reads TGTGCCATCAGTGAGTCCGCGACAGGGGGCAATGAGCAGTTCTTC. Its translation is CAISESATGGNEQFF. The rearrangement links TRBV10-3 to TRBJ2-1, with 9 bases aligning to TRBD1. V lost 0 bases and J lost 6; bases outside the gene matches: 3. This CDR3 spans 15 amino acids. Germline loops: CDR1 ENHRY, CDR2 SYGVKD.

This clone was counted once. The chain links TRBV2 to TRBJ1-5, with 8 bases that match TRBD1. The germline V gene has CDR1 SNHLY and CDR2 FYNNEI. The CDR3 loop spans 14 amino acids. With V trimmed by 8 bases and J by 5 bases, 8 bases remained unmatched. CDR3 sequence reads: CASQAGTGDQPQHF. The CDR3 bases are TGTGCCAGCCAGGCCGGGACAGGTGATCAGCCCCAGCATTTT.

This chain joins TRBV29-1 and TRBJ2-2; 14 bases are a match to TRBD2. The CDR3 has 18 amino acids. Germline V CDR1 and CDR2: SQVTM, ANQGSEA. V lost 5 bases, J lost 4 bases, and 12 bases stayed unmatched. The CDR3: CSVSGTSGSTSATGELFF. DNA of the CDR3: TGCAGCGTTTCCGGGACTAGCGGGAGTACTTCGGCCACCGGGGAGCTGTTTTTT.

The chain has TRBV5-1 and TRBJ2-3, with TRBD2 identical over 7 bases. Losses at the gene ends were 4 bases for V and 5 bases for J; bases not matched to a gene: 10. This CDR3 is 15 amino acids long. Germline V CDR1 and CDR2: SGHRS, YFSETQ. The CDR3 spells CASSHVSGLGDTQYF. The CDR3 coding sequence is TGCGCCAGCAGCCACGTTAGCGGGCTGGGAGATACGCAGTATTTT.

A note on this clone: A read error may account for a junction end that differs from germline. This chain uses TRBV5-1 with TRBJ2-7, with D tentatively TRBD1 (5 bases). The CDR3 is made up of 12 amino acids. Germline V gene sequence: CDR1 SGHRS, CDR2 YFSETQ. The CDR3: CASSLVSGPGWF. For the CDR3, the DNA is TGCGCCAGCAGCTTGGTGTCCGGGCCAGGGTGGTTC.

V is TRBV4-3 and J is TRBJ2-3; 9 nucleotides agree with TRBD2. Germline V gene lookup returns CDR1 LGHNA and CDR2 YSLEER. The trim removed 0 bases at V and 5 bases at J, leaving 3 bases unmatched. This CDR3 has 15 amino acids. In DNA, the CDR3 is TGCGCCAGCAGCCAAGAGGCGGGAGGGCGAGATACGCAGTATTTT. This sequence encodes CASSQEAGGRDTQYF.

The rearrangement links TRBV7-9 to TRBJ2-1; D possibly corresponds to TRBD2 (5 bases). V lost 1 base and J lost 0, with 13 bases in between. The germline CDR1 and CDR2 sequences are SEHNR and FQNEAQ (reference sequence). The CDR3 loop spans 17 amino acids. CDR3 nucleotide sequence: TGTGCCAGCAGCTTAGGTTTAGCGCGCCCCTCCTACAATGAGCAGTTCTTC. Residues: CASSLGLARPSYNEQFF. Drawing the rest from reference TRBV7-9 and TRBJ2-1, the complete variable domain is DTGVSQNPRHKITKRGQNVTFRCDPISEHNRLYWYRQTLGQGPEFLTYFQNEAQLEKSRLLSDRFSAERPKGSFSTLEIQRTEQGDSAMYLCASSLGLARPSYNEQFFGPGTRLTVL.

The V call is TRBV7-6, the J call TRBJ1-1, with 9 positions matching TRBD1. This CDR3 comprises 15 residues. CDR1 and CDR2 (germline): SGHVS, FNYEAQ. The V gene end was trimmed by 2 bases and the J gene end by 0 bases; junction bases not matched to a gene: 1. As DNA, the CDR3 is TGTGCCAGCAGCTTAACAGGGGGCATGAACACTGAAGCTTTCTTT. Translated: CASSLTGGMNTEAFF.

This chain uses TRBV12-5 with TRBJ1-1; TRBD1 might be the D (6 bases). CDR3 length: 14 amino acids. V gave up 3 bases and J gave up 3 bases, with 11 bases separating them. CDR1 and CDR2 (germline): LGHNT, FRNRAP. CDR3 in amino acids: CASGLTGGDTEAFF. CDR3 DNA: TGTGCTAGTGGTTTAACGGGGGGCGACACTGAAGCTTTCTTT.

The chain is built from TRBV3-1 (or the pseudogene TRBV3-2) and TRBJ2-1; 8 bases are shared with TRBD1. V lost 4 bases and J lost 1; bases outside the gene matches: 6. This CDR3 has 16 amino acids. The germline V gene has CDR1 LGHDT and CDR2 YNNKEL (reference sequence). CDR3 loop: CASSPDTGGSYNEQFF. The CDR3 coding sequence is TGTGCCAGCAGCCCAGATACAGGGGGGTCCTACAATGAGCAGTTCTTC.

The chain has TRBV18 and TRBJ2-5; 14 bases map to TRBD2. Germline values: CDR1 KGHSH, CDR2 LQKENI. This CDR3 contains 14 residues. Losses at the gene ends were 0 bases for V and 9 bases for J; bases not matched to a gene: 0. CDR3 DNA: TGTGCCAGCTCACCACCGACTAGCGGGAGGGCCCAGTACTTC. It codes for CASSPPTSGRAQYF.

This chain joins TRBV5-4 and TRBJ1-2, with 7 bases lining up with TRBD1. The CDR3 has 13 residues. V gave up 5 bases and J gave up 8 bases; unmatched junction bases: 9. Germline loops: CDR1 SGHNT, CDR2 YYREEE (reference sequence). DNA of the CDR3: TGTGCCAGCAGATCCGACAGGGAAGGGGGCTACACCTTC. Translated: CASRSDREGGYTF.

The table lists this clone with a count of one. CDR3: CASSSWLAQSTDTQYF. In DNA form, the CDR3 reads TGTGCCAGCAGTTCTTGGCTAGCGCAATCCACAGATACGCAGTATTTT. This chain connects TRBV27 to TRBJ2-3; TRBD2 is a possible D gene (6 bases). The germline gives CDR1 MNHEY, CDR2 SMNVEV (reference sequence). CDR3 length: 16 amino acids. The V gene lost 4 bases and the J gene lost 2 bases, with 16 bases spanning the gap.

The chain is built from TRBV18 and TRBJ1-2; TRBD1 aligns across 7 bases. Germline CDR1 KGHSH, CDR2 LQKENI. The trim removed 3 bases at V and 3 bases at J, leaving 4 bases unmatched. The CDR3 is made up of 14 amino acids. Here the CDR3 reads CASSPGQDHYGYTF. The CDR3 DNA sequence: TGTGCCAGCTCACCTGGACAGGACCACTATGGCTACACCTTC. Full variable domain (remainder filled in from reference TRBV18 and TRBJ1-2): NAGVMQNPRHLVRRRGQEARLRCSPMKGHSHVYWYRQLPEEGLKFMVYLQKENIIDESGMPKERFSAEFPKEGPSILRIQQVVRGDSAAYFCASSPGQDHYGYTFGSGTRLTVV.

The CDR3 DNA is TGTGCCAGCAGTGAATCGGGCAGGGTGGTTTACAATGAGCAGTTCTTC. It is translated as CASSESGRVVYNEQFF. This chain connects TRBV25-1 to TRBJ2-1, with D possibly being TRBD1 (5 bases). V lost 1 base and J 4 bases, leaving 14 bases between the germline ends. Germline assignment: CDR1 MGHDK and CDR2 SYGVNS. The CDR3 spans 16 residues.

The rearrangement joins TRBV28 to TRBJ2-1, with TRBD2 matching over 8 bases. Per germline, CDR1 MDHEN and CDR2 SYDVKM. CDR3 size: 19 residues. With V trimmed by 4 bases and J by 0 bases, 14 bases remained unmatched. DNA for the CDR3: TGTGCCAGCAGTTCCCCGTGGGGTAGCGGGACGGGCTCCTACAATGAGCAGTTCTTC. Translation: CASSSPWGSGTGSYNEQFF.

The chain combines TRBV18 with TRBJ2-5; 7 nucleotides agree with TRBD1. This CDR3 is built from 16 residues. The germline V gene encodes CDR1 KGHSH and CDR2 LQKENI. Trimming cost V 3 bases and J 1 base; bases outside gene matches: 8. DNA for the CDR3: TGTGCCAGCTCACCGCCTCTTGGGGACAGCCAAGAGACCCAGTACTTC. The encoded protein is CASSPPLGDSQETQYF. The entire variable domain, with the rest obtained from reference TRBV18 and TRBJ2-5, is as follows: NAGVMQNPRHLVRRRGQEARLRCSPMKGHSHVYWYRQLPEEGLKFMVYLQKENIIDESGMPKERFSAEFPKEGPSILRIQQVVRGDSAAYFCASSPPLGDSQETQYFGPGTRLLVL.

CDR3 region: CASSPDRSRSTDTQYF. CDR3 DNA sequence: TGTGCCAGCAGCCCGGACAGGAGCCGAAGCACAGATACGCAGTATTTT. This chain connects TRBV5-4 to TRBJ2-3; 7 nucleotides line up with TRBD1. V dropped 4 bases and J dropped 0; count of bases not matched to a gene: 8. CDR3 length: 16 residues. The V gene's germline CDR1 is SGHNT and CDR2 YYREEE (reference sequence).